This TCR beta chain was retrieved from a study of T cells in Graves' hyperthyroidism and ophthalmopathy. A patient was excluded if there was uncontrolled infection, other autoimmune disease, pregnancy or lactation. In making diagnoses, clinical symptoms, serum thyroxine and TRAb, thyroid ultrasound and orbital computed tomography were all used. 9.5 to 10 ml fresh peripheral blood yielded the PBMCs. The CDR3 is 13 residues long. V was pared by 3 bases and J by 9 bases, with 15 bases between. This clonotype was seen at least ten times. The investigators amplified TCR beta CDR3 regions from RNA transcripts. The primer set for the first-round RT-PCR of the TCR CDR3 was HTBI. TCRdb processed the multiplex PCR reads anew with MiXCR; each CDR3 protein has one entry. The sample records some 570,000 distinct CDR3 sequences, over 15% being singletons.

The TCR sequence derives from a woman aged 18-29 years with Graves' ophthalmopathy. Sequenced: blood. The chain joins TRBV12-3 or TRBV12-4 to TRBJ2-7; weak D call: TRBD1 (6 bases). The CDR3 nucleotides are TGTGCCAGCAGTTTCCGGGACAAGAATGGGCAGTACTTC. This gives the protein CASSFRDKNGQYF.